This T cell receptor (beta chain) originates from a study of metastatic and nonmetastatic thyroid tumors. Study summary: Peripheral blood and tumor or nodule samples from malignant and benign thyroid patients were compared. Whole-study findings and limits: Within blood and tumor, benign nodules reportedly had significantly lower TCR beta diversity than malignant thyroid tumors did.

In the authors' methods: The distant-metastasis classifier for papillary thyroid cancer was built from CDR3 differences across clinicopathological groups. TCRdb re-called the PCR reads with MiXCR. The V and J calls and clone size are TCRdb's, not the authors'. The table includes about 93,000 clones, about 12% detected once. Patients had received no treatment of any kind before thyroid surgery. CDR3 length: 13 amino acids. Germline CDR1 reads KGHSH; CDR2 reads LQKENI. This clone was seen ten or more times. The target antigen is unknown. Mismatch with germline at one junction end may stem from a read error.

The sequenced material came from blood. This sequence was found in a female donor with papillary thyroid cancer or a benign thyroid nodule (not recorded which). Some clones in this sample may be carry-over from other donors' samples. This chain uses TRBV18 with TRBJ2-1, with D possibly being TRBD1 (5 bases). The CDR3 spells CASSPLQDNEQFF. The CDR3 DNA is TGTGCCAGCTCACCACTCCAGGACAACGAGCAGTTCTTC.